This TCR beta chain derives from a study of T cells after yellow fever vaccination. Study-wide points: In FACS-sorted repertoires, abundant clonotypes from the bulk population could appear as contaminants.

This clonotype was found a few times. Its antigen is not identified. TCRdb called the 5' RACE reads again in MiXCR, with one record for every CDR3 protein. The sample holds 450,000 to 550,000 distinct CDR3 sequences; roughly 19% are singletons and the top ten take roughly 13%. Trimming shortened V by 6 bases and J by 1 base, and 17 bases separated the two germline ends. CDR3 size: 16 residues. The gene calls are TRBV12-3 or TRBV12-4 and TRBJ2-3, with D possibly matching TRBD2 (5 bases). The material was PBMCs, obtained 15 days after the yellow fever booster vaccination. This TCR was recovered from a man aged 25-45 years who received the YFV17D yellow fever vaccine. The CDR3 protein is CASRPLRQLGTDTQYF. The CDR3 coding sequence is TGTGCCAGCAGGCCTCTCCGGCAACTAGGCACAGATACGCAGTATTTT.